The clone carrying this T cell receptor (beta chain) was seen only a few times. Antigen specificity is unknown. The data were obtained in a study of T-cell memory formation after mild COVID-19. Study outcomes and limitations: Several responding clones turned up in pre-infection memory, indicating that cross-reactive memory may have taken part.

TCRdb reanalysed the 5' RACE reads using MiXCR and keeps one entry per CDR3 protein. The table includes 49,000 or so distinct CDR3 sequences, over 6.5% detected once. The sequence derives from a man between 18 and 35 years old who had mild COVID-19 (a few samples of this study predate the infection). Cell type and time point are not known. Sequencing input: PBMCs or a T cell subset sorted from them (not recorded which).

The CDR3 protein is CASSLVRGSTEAFF. Written as DNA, the CDR3 is TGTGCCAGCAGCTTAGTCAGGGGGAGCACTGAAGCTTTCTTT. The V and J genes are TRBV7-8 and TRBJ1-1; 7 nucleotides align to TRBD1. J lost 4 bases, V lost 1 base, and 3 bases had no gene match. This CDR3 contains 14 residues. Germline loops: CDR1 SGHVS, CDR2 FQNEAQ.